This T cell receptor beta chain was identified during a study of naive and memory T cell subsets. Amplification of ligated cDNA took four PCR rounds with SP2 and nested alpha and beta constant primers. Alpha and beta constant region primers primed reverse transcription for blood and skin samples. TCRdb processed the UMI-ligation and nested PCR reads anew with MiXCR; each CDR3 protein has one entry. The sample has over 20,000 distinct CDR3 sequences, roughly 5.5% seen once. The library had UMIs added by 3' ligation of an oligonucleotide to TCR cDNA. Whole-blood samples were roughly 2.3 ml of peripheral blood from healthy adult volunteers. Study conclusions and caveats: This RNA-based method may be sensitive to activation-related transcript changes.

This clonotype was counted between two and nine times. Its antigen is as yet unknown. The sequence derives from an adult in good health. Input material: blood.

The CDR3: CASSLVEGDNEQYF. CDR3 in DNA: TGTGCCAGCAGTTTGGTTGAGGGGGACAACGAGCAGTACTTC. This chain joins TRBV27 and TRBJ2-7; TRBD1 might be the D (6 bases). V was pared by 3 bases and J by 5 bases, with 14 bases between. Per the germline V gene, CDR1 is MNHEY and CDR2 is SMNVEV (reference sequence). This CDR3 is 14 amino acids long.